What follows describes a single T cell receptor (beta chain). No antigen is known for it. No much larger clone is present one base from it, and per-base qualities are unavailable. This entry comes from a study of blood T cell repertoires in COVID-19 (TCRdb year 2020). Turning to the overall study: The collaborator samples originated in the United States, Italy and Spain and spanned the acute and convalescent phases of COVID-19. The prospective study material was composed of cDNA or gDNA derived from T cells, B-cell-depleted T cells, or PBMCs. Subjects who had been exposed to COVID-19, were actively infected with it, or had recovered from it provided the deeply sampled blood TCRbeta repertoires that made up the dataset. The repertoires were made available in a free public database intended to serve as a resource for research on the immune response to SARS-CoV-2. Samples came from the ongoing ImmuneRACE study (first 160 participants) plus 1,254 subjects from 6 global collaborators. A de-identified subject ID, COVID-19 status, age in years and sex were almost always included in the sample metadata. Where available, HLA class I and class II types were taken from metadata supplied by the sample provider and were not determined by assay-based typing.

The collaborating institutions used their own protocols to collect whole blood in K2EDTA tubes. Collaborator samples were shipped for TCRbeta analysis as frozen whole blood, isolated PBMCs, or DNA extracted from either sample type. Paper-wide results and their limitations: Clinical and demographic metadata were provided uncurated, with the amount varying by source and participant.

The immunoSEQ Assay, a bias-controlled multiplex PCR, was used to amplify TCRbeta CDR3 regions from genomic DNA. Turning to the authors' computational methods: The number of nucleated cells in each sample was estimated from the amplification of reference gene primers within the assay. Sequence reads were collapsed and filtered to measure the absolute abundance of every unique TCRbeta CDR3 rearrangement. For each sample, productive Simpson clonality was calculated by taking the square root of Simpson's diversity index across productive rearrangements. As stored in TCRdb, this immuneACCESS dataset retains in-frame rearrangements with V and J assigned. A fraction of the clones does not appear; measured against another copy, unresolved V genes explain less than half of the discrepancy, and the remainder lacks a known reason. V, J and clone size were drawn from that table, and D and trimming were deduced from the DNA. The sample table holds roughly 61,000 clones, of which approximately 90% were seen once. The ten biggest clones cover about a sixth of the sample.

Via the germline V gene, CDR1 is MNHNS and CDR2 SASEGT. V loses 2 bases, J loses 6 bases, and the germline ends lie 25 bases apart. The CDR3 sequence holds 18 residues, the cysteine and phenylalanine included. Of the read, only the CDR3 DNA is kept; its 54 bases are in frame from base 1. Material: peripheral blood. This receptor was obtained from a man older than 75 with acute or convalescent COVID-19. Recombination joined TRBV6-1 with TRBJ1-2, with TRBD1 as a weak D call on 5 bases. The nucleotide sequence is TGTGCCAGCAGTGAATATCCCAGGGCCACCTCCTGGGGGGATGGCTACACCTTC. Its amino acids are CASSEYPRATSWGDGYTF.